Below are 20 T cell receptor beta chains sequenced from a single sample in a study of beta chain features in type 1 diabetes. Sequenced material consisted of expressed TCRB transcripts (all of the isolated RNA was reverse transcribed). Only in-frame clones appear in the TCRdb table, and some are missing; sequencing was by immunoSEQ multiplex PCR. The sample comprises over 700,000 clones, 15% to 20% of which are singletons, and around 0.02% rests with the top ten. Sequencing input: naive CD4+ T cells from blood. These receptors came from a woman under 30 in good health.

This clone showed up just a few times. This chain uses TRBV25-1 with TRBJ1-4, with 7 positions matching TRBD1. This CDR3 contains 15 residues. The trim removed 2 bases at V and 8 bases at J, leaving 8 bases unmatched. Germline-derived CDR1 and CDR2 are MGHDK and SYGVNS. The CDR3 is CASSEHRGGGEKLFF. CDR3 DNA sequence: TGTGCCAGCAGTGAACACAGGGGAGGGGGCGAAAAACTGTTTTTT. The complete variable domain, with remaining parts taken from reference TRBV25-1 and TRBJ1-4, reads EADIYQTPRYLVIGTGKKITLECSQTMGHDKMYWYQQDPGMELHLIHYSYGVNSTEKGDLSSESTVSRIRTEHFPLTLESARPSHTSQYLCASSEHRGGGEKLFFGSGTQLSVL.

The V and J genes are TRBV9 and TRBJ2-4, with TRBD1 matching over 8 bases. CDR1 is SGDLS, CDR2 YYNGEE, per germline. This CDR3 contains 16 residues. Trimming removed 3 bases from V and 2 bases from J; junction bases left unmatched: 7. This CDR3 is CASSAGQGFSKNIQYF. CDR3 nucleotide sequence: TGTGCCAGCAGCGCCGGACAGGGCTTTTCCAAAAACATTCAGTACTTC.

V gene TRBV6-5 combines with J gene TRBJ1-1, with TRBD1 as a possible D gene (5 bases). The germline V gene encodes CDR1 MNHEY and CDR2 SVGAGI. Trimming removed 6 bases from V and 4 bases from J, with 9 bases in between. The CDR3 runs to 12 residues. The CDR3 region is CASRSGATEAFF. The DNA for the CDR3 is TGTGCCAGCAGAAGTGGGGCCACTGAAGCTTTCTTT.

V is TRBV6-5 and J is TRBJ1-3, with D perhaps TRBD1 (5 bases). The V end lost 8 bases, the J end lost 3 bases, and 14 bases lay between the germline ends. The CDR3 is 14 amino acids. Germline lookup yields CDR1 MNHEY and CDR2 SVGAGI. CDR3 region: CASARERNGNTIYF. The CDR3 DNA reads TGTGCCAGCGCCAGGGAAAGGAATGGAAACACCATATATTTT.

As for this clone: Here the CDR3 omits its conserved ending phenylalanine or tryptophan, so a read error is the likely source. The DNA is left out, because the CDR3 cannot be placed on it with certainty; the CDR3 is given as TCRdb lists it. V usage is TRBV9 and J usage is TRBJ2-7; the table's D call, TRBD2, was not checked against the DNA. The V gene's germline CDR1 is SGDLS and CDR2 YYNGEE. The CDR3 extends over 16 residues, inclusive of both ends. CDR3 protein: CASSVEGPTTGLAHCS.

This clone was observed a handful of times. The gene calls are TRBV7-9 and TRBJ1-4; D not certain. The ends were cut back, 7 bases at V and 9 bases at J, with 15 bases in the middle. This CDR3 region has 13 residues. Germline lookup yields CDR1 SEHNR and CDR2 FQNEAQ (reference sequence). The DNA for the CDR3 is TGTGCCAGCACCCCCGGGCCTCAAAAAAAACTGTTTTTT. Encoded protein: CASTPGPQKKLFF.

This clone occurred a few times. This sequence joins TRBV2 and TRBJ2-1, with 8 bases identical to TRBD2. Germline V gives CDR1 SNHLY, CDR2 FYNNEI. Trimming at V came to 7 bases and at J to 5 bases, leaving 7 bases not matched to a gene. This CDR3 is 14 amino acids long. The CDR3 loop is CASTGTSGNNEQFF. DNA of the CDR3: TGTGCCAGCACAGGAACTAGCGGAAACAATGAGCAGTTCTTC.

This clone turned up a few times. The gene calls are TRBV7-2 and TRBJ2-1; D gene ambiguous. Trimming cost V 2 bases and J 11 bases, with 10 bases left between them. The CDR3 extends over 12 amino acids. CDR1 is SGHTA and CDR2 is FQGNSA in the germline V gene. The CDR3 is CASSLNSHKQFF. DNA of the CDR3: TGTGCCAGCAGCTTAAATTCACACAAGCAGTTCTTC.

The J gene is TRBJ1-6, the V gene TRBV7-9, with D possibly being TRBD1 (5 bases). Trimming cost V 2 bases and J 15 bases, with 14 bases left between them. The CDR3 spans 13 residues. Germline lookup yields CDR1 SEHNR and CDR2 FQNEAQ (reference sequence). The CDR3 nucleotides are TGTGCCAGCAGCTTAAATGAGGGGAGTCACCTCCACTTT. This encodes CASSLNEGSHLHF.

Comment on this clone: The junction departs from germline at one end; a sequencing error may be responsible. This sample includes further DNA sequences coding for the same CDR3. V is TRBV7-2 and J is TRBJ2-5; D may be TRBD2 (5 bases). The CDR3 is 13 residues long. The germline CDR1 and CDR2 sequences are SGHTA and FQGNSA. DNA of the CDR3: TGTGCCAGCAGCGAGCGGTACCAGGAGACCCAGTACTTC. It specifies CASSERYQETQYF.

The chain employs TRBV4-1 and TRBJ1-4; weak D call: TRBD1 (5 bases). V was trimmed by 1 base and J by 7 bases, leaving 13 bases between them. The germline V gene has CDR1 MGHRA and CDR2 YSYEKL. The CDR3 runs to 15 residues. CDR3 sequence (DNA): TGCGCCAGCAGCCAAGTGGGGGGGGTTACTGAAAAACTGTTTTTT. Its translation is CASSQVGGVTEKLFF.

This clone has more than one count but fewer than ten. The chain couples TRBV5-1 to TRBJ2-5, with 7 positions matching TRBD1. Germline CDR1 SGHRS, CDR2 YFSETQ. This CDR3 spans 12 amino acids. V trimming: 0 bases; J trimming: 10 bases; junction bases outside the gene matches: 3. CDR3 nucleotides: TGCGCCAGCAGCTTGGAAACAGGGGTCCAGTACTTC. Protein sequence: CASSLETGVQYF.

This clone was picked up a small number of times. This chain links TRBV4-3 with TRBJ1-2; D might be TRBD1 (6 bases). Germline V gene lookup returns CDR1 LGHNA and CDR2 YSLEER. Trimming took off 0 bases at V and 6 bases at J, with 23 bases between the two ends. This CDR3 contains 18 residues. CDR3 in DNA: TGCGCCAGCAGCCAAGATCTTAAACCGGGACATCCTTACAATGGCTACACCTTC. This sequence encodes CASSQDLKPGHPYNGYTF.

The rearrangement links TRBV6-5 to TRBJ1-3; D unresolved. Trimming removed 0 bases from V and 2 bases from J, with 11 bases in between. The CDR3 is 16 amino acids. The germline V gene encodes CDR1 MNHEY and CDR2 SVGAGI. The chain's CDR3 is CASSYSFGEAGNTIYF. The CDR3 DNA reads TGTGCCAGCAGTTACTCTTTTGGCGAGGCTGGAAACACCATATATTTT.

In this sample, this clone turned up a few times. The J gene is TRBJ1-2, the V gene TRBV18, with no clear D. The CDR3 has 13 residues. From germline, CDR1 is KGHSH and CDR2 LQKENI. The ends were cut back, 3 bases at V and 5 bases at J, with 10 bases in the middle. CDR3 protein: CASSPRTEYGYTF. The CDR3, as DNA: TGTGCCAGCTCACCCCGCACGGAATATGGCTACACCTTC.

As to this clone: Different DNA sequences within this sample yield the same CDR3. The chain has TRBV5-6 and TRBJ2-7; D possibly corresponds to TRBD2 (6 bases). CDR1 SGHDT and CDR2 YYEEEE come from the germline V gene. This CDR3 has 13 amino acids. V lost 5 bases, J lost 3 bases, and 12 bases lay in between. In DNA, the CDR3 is TGTGCCAGCAGTTTAGGGACTTACTACGAGCAGTACTTC. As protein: CASSLGTYYEQYF.

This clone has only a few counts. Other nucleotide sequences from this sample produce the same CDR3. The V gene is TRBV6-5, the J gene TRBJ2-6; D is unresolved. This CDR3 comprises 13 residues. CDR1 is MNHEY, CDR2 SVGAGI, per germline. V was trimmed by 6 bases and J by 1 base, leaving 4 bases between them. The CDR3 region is CASRVSGANVLTF. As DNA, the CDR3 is TGTGCCAGCAGAGTATCTGGGGCCAACGTCCTGACTTTC.

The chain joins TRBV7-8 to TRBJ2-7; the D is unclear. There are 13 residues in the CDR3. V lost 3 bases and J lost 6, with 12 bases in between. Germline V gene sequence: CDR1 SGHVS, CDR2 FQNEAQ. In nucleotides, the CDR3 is TGTGCCAGCAGCTTGTATGGAGCCGCCGAGCAGTACTTC. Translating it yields CASSLYGAAEQYF.

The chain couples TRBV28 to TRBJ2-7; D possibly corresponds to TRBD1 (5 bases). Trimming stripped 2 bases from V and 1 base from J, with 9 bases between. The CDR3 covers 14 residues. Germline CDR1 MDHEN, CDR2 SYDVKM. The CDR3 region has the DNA TGTGCCAGCAGTTTAGATGGGGCTTCCTACGAGCAGTACTTC. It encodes CASSLDGASYEQYF.

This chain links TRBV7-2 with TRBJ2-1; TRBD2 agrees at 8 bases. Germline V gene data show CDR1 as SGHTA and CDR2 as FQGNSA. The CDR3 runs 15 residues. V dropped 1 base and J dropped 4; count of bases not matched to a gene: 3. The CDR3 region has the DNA TGTGCCAGCAGCTTAGAGGGGACTAGGTACAATGAGCAGTTCTTC. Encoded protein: CASSLEGTRYNEQFF.